This T cell receptor (beta chain) was recovered during a study of T-cell reconstitution after alpha-beta-depleted transplantation in children. This clonotype has just a few counts. The CDR3 contains 18 residues. CDR1 is SGDLS, CDR2 YYNGEE, per germline. The ends lost 0 bases at V and 7 bases at J; junction bases unmatched: 15. TCRbeta library preparation incorporated unique molecular identifiers. A single record per CDR3 protein comes from TCRdb applying MiXCR to the PCR reads. The sample holds about 400,000 distinct CDR3 sequences, 15% to 20% seen once. The rearrangement links TRBV9 to TRBJ2-1; TRBD2 aligns across 8 bases. This specimen was PBMCs, mostly from graft donor cells, taken 360 days after TCRalphabeta/CD19-depleted stem cell transplant. The sequence was obtained from a boy younger than two who had a stem cell transplant for Wiskott-Aldrich syndrome, so the T cells may come from the graft donor. The CDR3 nucleotides are TGTGCCAGCAGCGTAGGCCGGGGGGGGGACCGGCGGAGGAATGAGCAGTTCTTC. Protein: CASSVGRGGDRRRNEQFF.